These 9 T cell receptor beta chains came from one sample sequenced in a study of T-cell memory formation after mild COVID-19. TCRdb re-derived calls from the 5' RACE reads in MiXCR, one entry per CDR3 protein. The sample lists around 53,000 distinct CDR3 sequences, 12% occurring once. The sample consisted of PBMCs or a T cell subset sorted from them (not recorded which). Every receptor here comes from a man in his late teens or twenties who had mild COVID-19 (a few samples of this study predate the infection). Cell type and time point are not known.

This clonotype showed up many times. The chain recombines TRBV7-9 with TRBJ2-3; D is perhaps TRBD2 (6 bases). This CDR3 region has 17 residues. Germline loops: CDR1 SEHNR, CDR2 FQNEAQ (reference sequence). Trimming stripped 4 bases from V and 4 bases from J, with 21 bases between. CDR3 in amino acids: CASSSEGRGWGADTQYF. The CDR3 region has the DNA TGTGCCAGCAGCTCCGAGGGCCGGGGCTGGGGGGCAGATACGCAGTATTTT.

This clonotype came up a few times. The CDR3 bases are TGTGCCAGCAACCCGTCGTATAGCGGGGGGCCGCACGAGCAGTACTTC. This sequence encodes CASNPSYSGGPHEQYF. The rearrangement uses TRBV3-1 and TRBJ2-7; TRBD2 matches at 10 bases. This CDR3 comprises 16 residues. CDR1 and CDR2 (germline): LGHDT, YNNKEL (reference sequence). V lost 7 bases, J lost 5 bases, and 14 bases stayed unmatched.

In this sample, this clonotype turned up a few times. This chain uses TRBV7-2 with TRBJ1-5; D may be TRBD1 (5 bases). V was trimmed by 5 bases and J by 1 base, leaving 12 bases between them. Germline V gene lookup returns CDR1 SGHTA and CDR2 FQGNSA. There are 15 residues in the CDR3. As DNA, the CDR3 is TGTGCCAGCAGCCCTATCCGGGGGAGCAATCAGCCCCAGCATTTT. Protein sequence: CASSPIRGSNQPQHF.

This sequence joins TRBV20-1 and TRBJ2-3, with D tentatively TRBD2 (5 bases). Germline V lookup: CDR1 DFQATT, CDR2 SNEGSKA (reference sequence). Trimming shortened V by 0 bases and J by 6 bases, and 16 bases separated the two germline ends. The CDR3 is 15 amino acids. The CDR3 nucleotides read TGCAGTGCTAGAGATCCCCCTAGCTATGTGGATACGCAGTATTTT. As protein: CSARDPPSYVDTQYF.

This clonotype appeared a few times. The rearrangement links TRBV28 to TRBJ2-1; D remains ambiguous. Trimming stripped 7 bases from V and 8 bases from J, with 15 bases between. Germline V gives CDR1 MDHEN, CDR2 SYDVKM. The CDR3 spans 13 residues. The CDR3 protein is CASILPGRDEQFF. The DNA of the CDR3 is TGTGCCAGCATCCTCCCCGGACGGGATGAGCAGTTCTTC.

This clonotype was counted at least ten times. The rearrangement joins TRBV5-1 to TRBJ2-4; possibly TRBD1 or TRBD2 for D (6 bases each). Germline V gene lookup returns CDR1 SGHRS and CDR2 YFSETQ. V lost 4 bases, J lost 5 bases, and 13 bases lay in between. CDR3 size: 14 residues. This CDR3 is CASSGGTLQNIQYF. The CDR3 DNA reads as TGCGCCAGCAGCGGGGGGACACTTCAAAACATTCAGTACTTC.

This clonotype was recorded a few times. The chain has TRBV10-3 and TRBJ2-2, with D uncertain. Germline V CDR1 and CDR2: ENHRY, SYGVKD. Trimming took 8 bases from V and 2 from J, leaving 15 bases between them. The CDR3 has 15 residues. The CDR3 sequence is CAISMAIINTGELFF. The CDR3 nucleotides read TGTGCCATCTCCATGGCCATAATAAACACCGGGGAGCTGTTTTTT.

The chain couples TRBV12-3 or TRBV12-4 to TRBJ1-2; D gene uncertain. This CDR3 has 11 residues. V dropped 2 bases and J dropped 8 bases, with 6 bases sitting between them. CDR3 nucleotide sequence: TGTGCCAGCAGTTTAAGTGCAGGCTACACCTTC. Translating it yields CASSLSAGYTF.

V and J are TRBV7-9 and TRBJ2-7; no definite D call. Germline CDR1 SEHNR, CDR2 FQNEAQ (reference sequence). V was cut by 4 bases and J by 3 bases, with 13 bases left in between. The CDR3 covers 14 residues. The CDR3 nucleotides are TGTGCCAGCAGCTATCAGCTGGGGTACTACGAGCAGTACTTC. Amino acids: CASSYQLGYYEQYF. Full variable domain (missing parts from reference TRBV7-9 and TRBJ2-7): DTGVSQNPRHKITKRGQNVTFRCDPISEHNRLYWYRQTLGQGPEFLTYFQNEAQLEKSRLLSDRFSAERPKGSFSTLEIQRTEQGDSAMYLCASSYQLGYYEQYFGPGTRLTVT.